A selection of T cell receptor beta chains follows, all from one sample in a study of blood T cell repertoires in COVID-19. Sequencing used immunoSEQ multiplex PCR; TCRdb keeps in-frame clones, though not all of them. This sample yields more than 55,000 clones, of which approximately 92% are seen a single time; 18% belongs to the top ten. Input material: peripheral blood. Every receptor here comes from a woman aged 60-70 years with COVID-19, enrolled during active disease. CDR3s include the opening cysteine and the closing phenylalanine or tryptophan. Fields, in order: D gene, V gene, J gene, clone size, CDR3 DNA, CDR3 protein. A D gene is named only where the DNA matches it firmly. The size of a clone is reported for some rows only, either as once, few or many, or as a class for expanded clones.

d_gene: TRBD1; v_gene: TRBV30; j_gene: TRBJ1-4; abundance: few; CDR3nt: TGTGCCTGGAGTGTACAGGGGGGTGAAAAACTGTTTTTT; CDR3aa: CAWSVQGGEKLFF
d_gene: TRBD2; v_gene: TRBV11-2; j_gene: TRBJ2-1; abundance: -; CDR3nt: TGTGCCAGCAGCTTCGTAGCGGGAGGGCCAAACAATGAGCAGTTCTTC; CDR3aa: CASSFVAGGPNNEQFF
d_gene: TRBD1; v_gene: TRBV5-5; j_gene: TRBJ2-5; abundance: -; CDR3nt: TGTGCCAGCAGTCGACAGGGGGGCCAAGAGACCCAGTACTTC; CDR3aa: CASSRQGGQETQYF
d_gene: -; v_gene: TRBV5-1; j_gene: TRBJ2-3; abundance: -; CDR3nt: TGCGCCAGCAGCTTCGGGGGGCGTACTAGCACAGATACGCAGTATTTT; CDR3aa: CASSFGGRTSTDTQYF
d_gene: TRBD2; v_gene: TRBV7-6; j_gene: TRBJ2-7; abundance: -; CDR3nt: TGTGCCAGCAGCTCTTCGACTAGCGGGAGGACCGAGCAGTACTTC; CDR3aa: CASSSSTSGRTEQYF
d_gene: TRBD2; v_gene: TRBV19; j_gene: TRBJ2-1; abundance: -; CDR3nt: TGTGCCAGTAGTATCTCTAGCGGGAGGGCGCAGTTCTTC; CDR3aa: CASSISSGRAQFF
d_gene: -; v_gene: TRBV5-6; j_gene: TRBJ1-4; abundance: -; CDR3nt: TGTGCCAGCAGTTCAGGGTCGCCTAATGAAAAACTGTTTTTT; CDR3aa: CASSSGSPNEKLFF
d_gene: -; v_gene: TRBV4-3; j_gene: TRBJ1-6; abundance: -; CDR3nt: TGCGCCAGCAGCCAACTGACAGGTCCTTCACCCCTCCACTTT; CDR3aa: CASSQLTGPSPLHF
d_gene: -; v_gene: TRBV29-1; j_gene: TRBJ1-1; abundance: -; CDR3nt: TGCAGCGTGACCTACGGGGGGGGGCAAACTGAAGCTTTCTTT; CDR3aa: CSVTYGGGQTEAFF
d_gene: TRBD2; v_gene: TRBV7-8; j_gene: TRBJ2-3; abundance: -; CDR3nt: TGTGCCAGCAGCCCCGGGACTAGCGGACCCACAGATACGCAGTATTTT; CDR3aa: CASSPGTSGPTDTQYF
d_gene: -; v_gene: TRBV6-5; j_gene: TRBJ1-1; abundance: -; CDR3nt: TGTGCCAGCAGTTACTCTATAACTGCGAACACTGAAGCTTTCTTT; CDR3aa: CASSYSITANTEAFF
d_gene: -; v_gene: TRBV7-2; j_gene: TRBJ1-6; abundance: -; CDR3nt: TGTGCCAGCAGCCCGTATCTGGGGGCTAATTCACCCCTCCACTTT; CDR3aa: CASSPYLGANSPLHF
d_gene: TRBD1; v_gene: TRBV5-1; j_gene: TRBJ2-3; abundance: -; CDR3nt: TGCGCCAGCAGCTTGGGCCCCACAGGGGCCGGGCGGGATACGCAGTATTTT; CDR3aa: CASSLGPTGAGRDTQYF
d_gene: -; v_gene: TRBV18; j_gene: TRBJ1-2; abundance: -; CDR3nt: TGTGCCAGCTCACCGATACAGGGCCAACAGGCTGGCTACACCTTC; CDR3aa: CASSPIQGQQAGYTF
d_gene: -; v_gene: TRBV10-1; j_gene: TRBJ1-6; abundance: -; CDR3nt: TGCGCCAGCAGTTGGGAAAGGGGTTCACCCCTCCACTTT; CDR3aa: CASSWERGSPLHF
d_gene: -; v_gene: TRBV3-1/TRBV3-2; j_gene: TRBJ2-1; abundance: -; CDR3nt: TGTGCCAGCAGCCAAGATCTGGTGTTTACGGGGGAGAACTACAATGAGCAATTCTTC; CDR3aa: CASSQDLVFTGENYNEQFF
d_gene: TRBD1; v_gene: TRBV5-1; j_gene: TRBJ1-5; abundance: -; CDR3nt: TGCGCCAGCAGCTTGGTAGGGGGCGAGGGACAGCCCCAGCATTTT; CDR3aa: CASSLVGGEGQPQHF
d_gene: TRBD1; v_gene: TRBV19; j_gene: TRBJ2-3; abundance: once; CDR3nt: TGTGCCAGTCGGGACAGGGGGCGCAGCACAGATACGCAGTATTTT; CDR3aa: CASRDRGRSTDTQYF
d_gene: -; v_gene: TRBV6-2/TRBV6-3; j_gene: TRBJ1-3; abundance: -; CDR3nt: TGTGCCAGCAGTTACAAGGGACTCCGGGAGGACACCATATATTTT; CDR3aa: CASSYKGLREDTIYF